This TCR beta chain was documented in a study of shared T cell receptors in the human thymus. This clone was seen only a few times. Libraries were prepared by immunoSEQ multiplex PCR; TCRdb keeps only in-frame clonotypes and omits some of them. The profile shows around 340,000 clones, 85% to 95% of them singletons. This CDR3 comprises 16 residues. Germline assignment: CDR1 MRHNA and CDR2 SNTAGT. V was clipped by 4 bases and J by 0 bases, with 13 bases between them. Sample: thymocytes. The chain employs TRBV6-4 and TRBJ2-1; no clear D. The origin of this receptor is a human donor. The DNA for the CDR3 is TGTGCCAGCAGTGCCAAGGACCATAGCTCCTACAATGAGCAGTTCTTC. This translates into CASSAKDHSSYNEQFF.